This T cell receptor (beta chain) comes out of a study of cytomegalovirus exposure and HLA in healthy donors. Study in general: The roughly 130 validation repertoires, a later analysis reported, used the same platform as the roughly 660 repertoires from the first cohort. Points from the study as a whole: Rare TCR sequences dominated, though some public TCRs recurred in many donors. Reported results showed that the classifier diagnosed cytomegalovirus status with high specificity and sensitivity.

Profiled with immunoSEQ multiplex PCR; TCRdb holds only in-frame clones, not every one. Of about 160,000 clones listed, 80% to 90% are singletons. The donors were members of the validation cohort comprising approximately 110 subjects, separate from the roughly 650-subject first cohort. This clone was detected only a few times. Antigen: not known. With V trimmed by 1 base and J by 6 bases, 8 bases remained unmatched. The CDR3 is 16 residues long. Germline assignment: CDR1 SGHTA and CDR2 FQGNSA. The genes are TRBV7-2 and TRBJ2-7; 11 bases agree with TRBD2. The sequenced sample was PBMCs. The TCR comes from a woman younger than 30 in good health and CMV-seronegative. CDR3 DNA sequence: TGTGCCAGCAGCTTAGACCCCCTTAGCGGGAGGGCCGAGCAGTACTTC. Amino acids: CASSLDPLSGRAEQYF. The entire variable domain, with the rest obtained from reference TRBV7-2 and TRBJ2-7, is as follows: GAGVSQSPSNKVTEKGKDVELRCDPISGHTALYWYRQSLGQGLEFLIYFQGNSAPDKSGLPSDRFSAERTGGSVSTLTIQRTQQEDSAVYLCASSLDPLSGRAEQYFGPGTRLTVT.